The present TCR beta chain was sequenced within a study of Graves' ophthalmopathy and Graves' hyperthyroidism (dated 2018 in TCRdb). General notes on the study: Peripheral blood samples were taken at the time of initial diagnosis, before any treatment was given. An independent validation cohort was composed of around 19 hyperthyroidism patients and around 16 patients who later progressed from hyperthyroidism to ophthalmopathy. After sampling, hyperthyroidism patients received methimazole starting at 30 mg daily, and ophthalmopathy patients received high-dose intravenous methylprednisolone. The 90 or so discovery patients were randomly split 7:3 into training and test sets. In total, 120 to 150 blood samples were TCR-sequenced: around 42 ophthalmopathy, roughly 77 hyperthyroidism and around 17 hyperthyroidism-to-ophthalmopathy patients. To explore V-J signatures distinguishing ophthalmopathy from hyperthyroidism, a discovery set of 100 or so patients (43 ophthalmopathy, some 55 stable hyperthyroidism) was enrolled. The study used signatures of the TCR beta repertoire to tell Graves' ophthalmopathy apart from Graves' hyperthyroidism and to predict which patients would progress to ophthalmopathy. T-cell repertoires of thyroid tissue and blood were compared in over five hyperthyroidism patients. Broader findings and caveats from the paper: Most expanded thyroid clonotypes with a frequency above 0.001 also appeared in blood, which suggests that blood repertoires may reflect the immune response in the thyroid. The 13-signature model separated ophthalmopathy from stable hyperthyroidism with approximately 90% sensitivity and approximately 81% specificity in cross-validation, and 80%/75% in the test set. Sample size was not predetermined statistically, and investigators were not blinded to group allocation. In validation, the model predicted ophthalmopathy progression with over 60% sensitivity and approximately 75% specificity; 12 predicted patients were CT-confirmed with GO in a median of roughly 6.8 months.

At least ten counts were recorded for this clonotype. Its antigen is currently not known. Per-base qualities were not stored, and no clone one base away is much larger. A patient counted as having stable hyperthyroidism if there was no progression to ophthalmopathy within 18 months of follow-up. The hyperthyroidism patients were 18 to 65 years old and newly diagnosed, with a disease duration of less than 2 months. Patients were excluded if they had other autoimmune diseases, uncontrolled infections, pregnancy or lactation. Clinical symptoms, serum thyroxine, TRAb, thyroid ultrasound and orbital computed tomography were used for diagnosis. Using Ficoll-Paque density gradient centrifugation, PBMCs were isolated from less than 13 ml of fresh peripheral blood. Trizol reagent was used to extract the total RNA, and its quality was then checked on an Agilent 2100 Bioanalyzer. TCR beta CDR3 regions were amplified from RNA transcripts for repertoire sequencing. HTBI primers and the Qiagen OneStep RT-PCR kit were used in a first-round RT-PCR, which was followed by a second-round multiplex PCR, size selection and purification. Libraries were sequenced paired-end with 100 bp reads on an Illumina HiSeq2000. The study's processing was this. SOAPnuke was used for read processing, and reads with adapters, uncalled bases, a mean Phred below 15, or no exact constant-primer or identifier match were discarded. COPE v1.2.5 was used to merge the high-quality paired reads. Unique nucleotide sequences were defined as clonotypes and aligned to IMGT TRB V, D and J references using MiTCR v1.1. Analysis was restricted to V-J combinations with a frequency above 0.0001, which covered roughly 99% of repertoires. For each V-J combination, a TCR clonal expansion and chaos score was defined as F50 clonal expansion divided by the chaos observed in the TCRdist matrix. Welch's t-statistics and random forest were used to reduce the features to about a dozen V-J combinations, which were then used as input to a naive Bayes classifier. The Morisita-Horn index was used to measure how similar the thyroid and blood repertoires were. TCRdb passed the public sequencing reads through fastp at Q25 and MiXCR, retaining productive beta sequences. CDR3 protein duplicates are merged, each entry listing the most common genes and DNA. It is TCRdb's table, rather than the study itself, that gives the V and J calls and clone size. The sample yields some 410,000 distinct CDR3 sequences; about 21% were counted once. The ten largest clones represent around 3.1% of the sample.

V was cut back by 1 base and J by 1 base, leaving a gap of 7 bases between them. From its cysteine to its phenylalanine, the CDR3 spans 14 amino acids. Of all the DNA, just the CDR3 is kept, 42 bases in frame from base 1. Via the germline V gene (reference sequence), CDR1 is SEHNR and CDR2 FQNEAQ. The source is a woman younger than 30 with stable Graves' hyperthyroidism. Donor details come from another sample of the same person, matched by shared clones. The rearrangement joined TRBV7-9 to TRBJ1-1, with the D segment identity uncertain. Material: peripheral blood. For the CDR3, the sequence is CASSLGMANTEAFF. The nucleotides read TGTGCCAGCAGCTTAGGAATGGCGAACACTGAAGCTTTCTTT.